This T cell receptor beta chain was profiled in a study of T cells in Graves' hyperthyroidism and ophthalmopathy. A remark on this clonotype: No antigen is known for it.

Regarding the study as a whole: A model built on 13 V-J features separated ophthalmopathy from stable hyperthyroidism. In validation, the model predicted ophthalmopathy. These predictions came a median roughly six months before onset.

The investigators amplified TCR beta CDR3 regions from RNA transcripts. HTBI primers were the set used in a first-round RT-PCR of the TCR CDR3. MiXCR, run by TCRdb on the multiplex PCR reads, gives a single entry per CDR3 protein. The sample has 500,000 to 800,000 distinct CDR3 sequences, approximately 42% seen once. The V and J ends lost 3 bases and 6 bases, in that order; junction bases with no gene match: 10. This CDR3 spans 15 amino acids. CDR1 SQVTM and CDR2 ANQGSEA come from the germline V gene. Sequencing was carried out using peripheral blood or thyroid tissue (not recorded which). J is TRBJ1-1 and V is TRBV29-1, with 10 positions matching TRBD1. The TCR sequence derives from an adult man with Graves' disease, either hyperthyroidism or ophthalmopathy (not recorded which). CDR3 sequence reads: CSVDGRQGAVAEAFF. CDR3 DNA: TGCAGCGTTGATGGCCGACAGGGGGCTGTTGCTGAAGCTTTCTTT.